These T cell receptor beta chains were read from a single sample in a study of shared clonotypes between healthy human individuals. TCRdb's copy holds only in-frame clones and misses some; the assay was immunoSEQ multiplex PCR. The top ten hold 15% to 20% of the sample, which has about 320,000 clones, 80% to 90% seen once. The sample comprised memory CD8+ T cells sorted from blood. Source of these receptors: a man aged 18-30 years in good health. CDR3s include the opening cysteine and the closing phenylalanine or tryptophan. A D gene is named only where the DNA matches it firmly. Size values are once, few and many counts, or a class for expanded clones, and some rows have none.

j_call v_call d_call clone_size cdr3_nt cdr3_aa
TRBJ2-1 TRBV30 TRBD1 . TGTGCCTGGAGTGGCGAGCGGGACAGGGGATTTGGTGAGCAGTTCTTC CAWSGERDRGFGEQFF
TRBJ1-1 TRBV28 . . TGTGCCAGCAGCCTACAGGAAAACACTGAAGCTTTCTTT CASSLQENTEAFF
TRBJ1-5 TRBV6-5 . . TGTGCCAGCAGACAGTACTCGCGGAGCAATCAGCCCCAGCATTTT CASRQYSRSNQPQHF
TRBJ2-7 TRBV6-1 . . TGTGCCAGCACCCCGGTAGGGACTTACTACGAGCAGTACTTC CASTPVGTYYEQYF
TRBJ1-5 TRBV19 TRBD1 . TGTGCCAGTACGGACAGGGGTGTTGGACAGCCCCAGCATTTT CASTDRGVGQPQHF
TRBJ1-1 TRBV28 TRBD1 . TGTGCCAGCAGTCAGGACAGGGAAATGTATGAAGCTTTCTTT CASSQDREMYEAFF
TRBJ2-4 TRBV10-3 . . TGTGCCTCGTGGAAGGGGACGGGGGATAACATTCAGTACTTC CASWKGTGDNIQYF
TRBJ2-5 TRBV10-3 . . TGTGCCATCAGGGCTAGTGATTGGAACCAAGAGACCCAGTACTTC CAIRASDWNQETQYF
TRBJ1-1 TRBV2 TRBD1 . TGTGCCAGCAGTGAATCCGGGACAGGGGGCTTCACTGAAGCTTTCTTT CASSESGTGGFTEAFF
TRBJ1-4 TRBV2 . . TGTGCCAGCAGTGAAGCGCGGGGGGGCGTTTTAACTAATGAAAAACTGTTTTTT CASSEARGGVLTNEKLFF
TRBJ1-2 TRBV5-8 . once TGTGCCAGCAGATTCCTTGTTCTAGCTAACTATGGCTACACCTTC CASRFLVLANYGYTF